Below are 19 T cell receptor beta chains sequenced from a single sample in a study of follicular helper T cells after annual influenza vaccination. Sequencing used immunoSEQ multiplex PCR; TCRdb keeps in-frame clones, though not all of them. The sample yields around 2,500 clones, 83% seen once. Time point denoted: 2015-2016 season, pre-vaccination. The sequencing used CXCR5+ CD38- circulating T follicular helper cells from blood, collected on the day of influenza vaccination. The sample's subset: circulating Tfh, non-naive CD4+CXCR5+PD-1+ (ICOS+CD38+ or ICOS-CD38-). These receptors originate from an adult who received the influenza vaccine.

This chain uses TRBV29-1 with TRBJ2-1; no clear D. Germline V lookup: CDR1 SQVTM, CDR2 ANQGSEA. V was cut by 5 bases and J by 5 bases, with 4 bases left in between. There are 10 residues in the CDR3. In DNA, the CDR3 is TGCAGCGTTCAGGACAATGAGCAGTTCTTC. Its translation: CSVQDNEQFF.

V usage is TRBV11-2 and J usage is TRBJ1-4, with 7 bases aligning to TRBD1. Germline V gives CDR1 SGHAT, CDR2 FQNNGV. The CDR3 length is 16 residues. The J segment lost 5 bases and the V segment lost 5 bases, leaving 11 bases of the junction unmatched. CDR3 bases: TGTGCCAGCAGCCCAGGGGGTGCGGCGGGAAATGAAAAACTGTTTTTT. Residues: CASSPGGAAGNEKLFF.

This clone was seen once. The chain is built from TRBV5-6 and TRBJ2-1, with D tentatively TRBD2 (5 bases). Looked up from germline, CDR1 is SGHDT and CDR2 is YYEEEE. V was shortened by 0 bases and J by 1 base, with 17 bases between the two germline ends. The CDR3 length is 18 residues. The CDR3 nucleotides are TGTGCCAGCAGCTTGGCCCCTTGGAGAGGGAGATCCTACAATGAGCAGTTCTTC. Translating it yields CASSLAPWRGRSYNEQFF.

The CDR3 spells CASMILGGTGKNIQYF. Here the CDR3 DNA reads TGTGCCAGTATGATCTTGGGCGGGACCGGGAAAAACATTCAGTACTTC. The chain is built from TRBV27 and TRBJ2-4; TRBD2 might be the D (6 bases). Germline values: CDR1 MNHEY, CDR2 SMNVEV (reference sequence). There are 16 residues in the CDR3. Trimming removed 9 bases at V and 4 bases at J, with 22 bases between.

The CDR3 loop is CASRAAAGGMGQETQYF. DNA of the CDR3: TGTGCCAGCAGGGCTGCCGCTGGGGGCATGGGCCAAGAGACCCAGTACTTC. The chain links TRBV2 to TRBJ2-5; TRBD1 is a possible D gene (6 bases). The V gene lost 6 bases and the J gene lost 1 base, with 21 bases spanning the gap. This CDR3 is 17 amino acids long. Per the germline V gene, CDR1 is SNHLY and CDR2 is FYNNEI. Full variable domain (missing parts from reference TRBV2 and TRBJ2-5): EPEVTQTPSHQVTQMGQEVILRCVPISNHLYFYWYRQILGQKVEFLVSFYNNEISEKSEIFDDQFSVERPDGSNFTLKIRSTKLEDSAMYFCASRAAAGGMGQETQYFGPGTRLLVL.

This sequence joins TRBV10-1 and TRBJ1-1, with D hard to call. CDR1 and CDR2 (germline): WNHNN, SYGVQD (reference sequence). CDR3 size: 14 residues. Trimming took 4 bases from V and 4 from J, leaving 13 bases between them. The CDR3 region is CASSGSGMGTEAFF. The CDR3 DNA reads as TGCGCCAGCAGTGGGTCTGGGATGGGCACTGAAGCTTTCTTT.

This chain links TRBV5-5 with TRBJ1-1; D is unresolved. Trimming cost V 0 bases and J 3 bases, with 12 bases left between them. The CDR3 is 15 residues long. Germline loops: CDR1 SGHKS, CDR2 YYEKEE (reference sequence). CDR3 coding DNA: TGTGCCAGCAGCTTGGTCGGTGGGCGGGACACTGAAGCTTTCTTT. It yields the protein CASSLVGGRDTEAFF.

The rearrangement joins TRBV6-1 to TRBJ1-2; D is undetermined. CDR1 MNHNS and CDR2 SASEGT come from the germline V gene. The CDR3 extends over 12 amino acids. V shed 1 base and J shed 6 bases, with 6 bases lying between them. The CDR3, as DNA: TGTGCCAGCAGTGAAGTCGGAGATGGCTACACCTTC. Translating it yields CASSEVGDGYTF.

This clone was seen a single time. The CDR3 sequence is CASSYEQAAGNTIYF. DNA of the CDR3: TGTGCCAGCAGTTACGAACAGGCAGCTGGAAACACCATATATTTT. The genes are TRBV6-5 and TRBJ1-3, with D possibly matching TRBD1 (5 bases). This CDR3 has 15 amino acids. The germline V and J ends were trimmed by 2 bases and 2 bases, with 10 bases remaining between them. CDR1 is MNHEY and CDR2 is SVGAGI in the germline V gene.

This clone was seen only once. The rearrangement links TRBV15 to TRBJ2-3; 7 nucleotides match TRBD2. With V trimmed by 3 bases and J by 2 bases, 8 bases remained unmatched. The germline V gene has CDR1 LNHNV and CDR2 YYDKDF (reference sequence). CDR3 length: 16 residues. The CDR3 DNA follows: TGTGCCACCAGCAGTGGGGGGGGGTCTCTCACAGATACGCAGTATTTT. This encodes CATSSGGGSLTDTQYF.

This rearrangement joins TRBV6-5 to TRBJ1-1; perhaps TRBD1 as D (6 bases). Germline-derived CDR1 and CDR2 are MNHEY and SVGAGI. V lost 0 bases to trimming and J lost 5 bases, with 16 bases between them. This CDR3 contains 16 residues. CDR3 residues: CASSYSGQIMGTEAFF. CDR3 nucleotide sequence: TGTGCCAGCAGTTACTCAGGACAGATTATGGGGACTGAAGCTTTCTTT.

The genes are TRBV10-1 and TRBJ2-1; D is unclear. V lost 3 bases and J 5 bases, leaving 8 bases between the germline ends. Germline V lookup: CDR1 WNHNN, CDR2 SYGVQD (reference sequence). This CDR3 comprises 13 residues. This CDR3 is CASSETRNNEQFF. The DNA of the CDR3 is TGCGCCAGCAGTGAAACCAGGAACAATGAGCAGTTCTTC.

J is TRBJ2-2 and V is TRBV6-1; possibly TRBD2 for D (5 bases). Germline V CDR1 and CDR2: MNHNS, SASEGT. Trimming shortened V by 8 bases and J by 4 bases, and 8 bases separated the two germline ends. The CDR3 is 12 residues long. The CDR3 sequence: CASAGVTGELFF. The CDR3 DNA reads TGTGCCAGCGCCGGGGTCACCGGGGAGCTGTTTTTT.

This chain joins TRBV10-3 and TRBJ1-6, with D possibly matching TRBD1 (5 bases). The CDR3 length is 15 residues. Germline V gene data show CDR1 as ENHRY and CDR2 as SYGVKD. Between the trimmed V and J ends, which lost 2 bases and 8 bases, there was a span of 13 bases. The CDR3 DNA follows: TGTGCCATCAGTGAGGGGTTTCAGGGTGATTCACCCCTCCACTTT. Encoded protein: CAISEGFQGDSPLHF.

V gene TRBV4-2 combines with J gene TRBJ1-3; D remains ambiguous. The germline V gene has CDR1 LGHNA and CDR2 YNFKEQ. The V end was cut by 0 bases, the J end by 4 bases, with 7 bases between. The CDR3 length is 14 residues. The CDR3 here is CASSQDIVGNTIYF. The CDR3 bases are TGTGCCAGCAGCCAAGATATCGTGGGAAACACCATATATTTT.

This chain links TRBV29-1 with TRBJ2-7; D tentatively reads TRBD1 or TRBD2 (5 bases each). The germline V gene encodes CDR1 SQVTM and CDR2 ANQGSEA. This CDR3 is built from 12 residues. Trimming left V 7 bases short and J 4 bases short, with 14 bases between. The CDR3 sequence: CSAAGTTYEQYF. The DNA of the CDR3 is TGCAGCGCTGCCGGGACGACTTACGAGCAGTACTTC.

V gene TRBV6-5 combines with J gene TRBJ1-3; D unclear. The V gene lost 4 bases and the J gene lost 0 bases, with 10 bases spanning the gap. CDR1 is MNHEY and CDR2 is SVGAGI in the germline V gene. This CDR3 is built from 15 residues. CDR3 in amino acids: CASSFGVSSGNTIYF. CDR3 nucleotides: TGTGCCAGCAGTTTCGGGGTTAGCTCTGGAAACACCATATATTTT.

This clone was seen once. The chain joins TRBV18 to TRBJ2-5; 7 bases are a match to TRBD2. CDR3 size: 17 residues. Germline CDR1 reads KGHSH; CDR2 reads LQKENI. With 0 bases clipped from V and 4 bases from J, the junction kept 11 bases outside the gene matches. CDR3 nucleotides: TGTGCCAGCTCACCACCGGGTAGCCGCGGGGGTGGAGAGACCCAGTACTTC. Its translation: CASSPPGSRGGGETQYF. The variable domain in full, with the rest retrieved from reference TRBV18 and TRBJ2-5, is NAGVMQNPRHLVRRRGQEARLRCSPMKGHSHVYWYRQLPEEGLKFMVYLQKENIIDESGMPKERFSAEFPKEGPSILRIQQVVRGDSAAYFCASSPPGSRGGGETQYFGPGTRLLVL.

The rearrangement links TRBV30 to TRBJ2-7; D perhaps matches TRBD1 (5 bases). The V end was cut by 4 bases, the J end by 4 bases, with 17 bases between. Germline V gene sequence: CDR1 GTSNPN, CDR2 SVGIG (reference sequence). The CDR3 consists of 14 residues. CDR3 loop: CAWNPPAGIYEQYF. The CDR3 bases are TGTGCCTGGAATCCGCCGGCAGGGATTTACGAGCAGTACTTC.